The 31 T cell receptor beta chains listed next were all sequenced from one sample in a study of shared clonotypes between healthy human individuals. Produced via immunoSEQ multiplex PCR; TCRdb's table is partial and in-frame only. The data contain over 850,000 clones, approximately 80% of them singletons. Sequenced sample: memory CD4+ T cells from PBMCs. Stated subset: CD45RA-negative fraction. The receptors were sampled from a man younger than 30 in good health. Some clones in this sample may be carry-over from other donors' samples.

In its sample, this clone was seen many times. V and J are TRBV18 and TRBJ1-1; D ambiguous. V was trimmed by 7 bases and J by 1 base, leaving 10 bases between them. Per germline, CDR1 KGHSH and CDR2 LQKENI. The CDR3 has 13 residues. As DNA, the CDR3 is TGTGCCAGCTGCATCCACAGGAACACTGAAGCTTTCTTT. Protein: CASCIHRNTEAFF.

The chain links TRBV5-8 to TRBJ1-2; no definite D call. CDR1 is SGHTS, CDR2 YDEGEE, per germline. The germline V and J ends were trimmed by 2 bases and 1 base, with 3 bases remaining between them. The CDR3 sequence is 12 residues long. CDR3 coding DNA: TGTGCCAGCAGCTTTCTTAACTATGGCTACACCTTC. It is translated as CASSFLNYGYTF.

In its sample, this clone was seen a few times. This chain connects TRBV28 to TRBJ2-6, with D perhaps matching TRBD1 (5 bases). V lost 2 bases, J lost 3 bases, and 8 bases lay in between. Germline-derived CDR1 and CDR2 are MDHEN and SYDVKM. This CDR3 region has 15 residues. Written as DNA, the CDR3 is TGTGCCAGCAGTTTAATGGGGCTTGGGGCCAACGTCCTGACTTTC. As protein: CASSLMGLGANVLTF.

This clone was seen a handful of times. The chain employs TRBV29-1 and TRBJ2-5; 8 bases align to TRBD2. The length of the CDR3 is 12 residues. Germline CDR1 is SQVTM and CDR2 is ANQGSEA. Losses at the gene ends were 7 bases for V and 1 base for J; bases not matched to a gene: 2. CDR3 bases: TGCAGCGCCGGGGGGGTCCAAGAGACCCAGTACTTC. The encoded protein is CSAGGVQETQYF.

V gene TRBV7-2 combines with J gene TRBJ2-7; 10 bases match TRBD1. The V gene end was trimmed by 1 base and the J gene end by 3 bases; junction bases not matched to a gene: 3. The germline gives CDR1 SGHTA, CDR2 FQGNSA. The CDR3 runs to 15 residues. In DNA form, the CDR3 reads TGTGCCAGCAGCTTAGGGACAGGGGGTCTCTACGAGCAGTACTTC. This encodes CASSLGTGGLYEQYF.

The CDR3 bases are TGTGCCAGCGCTTCCCTCTACGAGCAGTACTTC. The encoded protein is CASASLYEQYF. The chain carries TRBV7-2 and TRBJ2-7; no firm D call. V was trimmed by 8 bases and J by 3 bases, leaving 8 bases between them. Germline V gives CDR1 SGHTA, CDR2 FQGNSA. The length of the CDR3 is 11 residues.

The CDR3 DNA reads as TGTGCCAGCTCACAGTCAACAGGGGAAGCTGAAGCTTTCTTT. This codes for CASSQSTGEAEAFF. This chain connects TRBV18 to TRBJ1-1; 7 positions match TRBD1. This CDR3 spans 14 amino acids. V was pared by 4 bases and J by 6 bases, with 8 bases of the junction left unmatched. Germline V CDR1 and CDR2: KGHSH, LQKENI.

The rearrangement links TRBV4-1 to TRBJ2-1; D possibly corresponds to TRBD2 (6 bases). The V end lost 0 bases, the J end lost 2 bases, and 17 bases lay between the germline ends. Germline lookup yields CDR1 MGHRA and CDR2 YSYEKL. This CDR3 is built from 18 residues. The CDR3 sequence: CASSQDLGEAGTYNEQFF. The CDR3 DNA reads as TGCGCCAGCAGCCAAGATCTTGGCGAGGCGGGGACCTACAATGAGCAGTTCTTC.

The CDR3 sequence is CASSPTGAGTYEQYF. The DNA of the CDR3 is TGCGCCAGCAGCCCTACTGGAGCGGGGACCTACGAGCAGTACTTC. This sequence joins TRBV5-1 and TRBJ2-7; the match to TRBD2 covers 7 bases. The J segment lost 2 bases and the V segment lost 4 bases, leaving 9 bases of the junction unmatched. Germline loops: CDR1 SGHRS, CDR2 YFSETQ. The CDR3 consists of 15 residues.

V gene TRBV5-1 combines with J gene TRBJ1-1; D gene ambiguous. Germline loops: CDR1 SGHRS, CDR2 YFSETQ. With 0 bases removed from V and 0 bases from J, the gap between germline ends came to 9 bases. This CDR3 spans 15 amino acids. The CDR3 DNA reads as TGCGCCAGCAGCTTGGGGGCCACCCTGAACACTGAAGCTTTCTTT. Protein sequence: CASSLGATLNTEAFF.

This clone showed up many times. Other DNA sequences in this specimen translate into the identical CDR3. The rearrangement uses TRBV5-1 and TRBJ2-3, with no clear D. V gave up 0 bases and J gave up 3 bases, with 8 bases separating them. The CDR3 consists of 14 residues. Per germline, CDR1 SGHRS and CDR2 YFSETQ. The CDR3 loop is CASSLAYKTDTQYF. The CDR3 DNA sequence: TGCGCCAGCAGCTTGGCCTACAAGACAGATACGCAGTATTTT.

The V gene is TRBV6-5, the J gene TRBJ1-2; 7 nucleotides match TRBD1. CDR1 is MNHEY and CDR2 is SVGAGI in the germline V gene. V was pared by 6 bases and J by 4 bases, with 5 bases of the junction left unmatched. This CDR3 has 13 residues. The CDR3 region has the DNA TGTGCCAGCAGGACACAGGGGCCCTATGGCTACACCTTC. This sequence encodes CASRTQGPYGYTF.

V is TRBV5-1 and J is TRBJ2-1; 8 nucleotides align to TRBD1. CDR3 size: 15 residues. The germline V gene has CDR1 SGHRS and CDR2 YFSETQ. V lost 2 bases to trimming and J lost 7 bases; unmatched junction nucleotides: 8. CDR3 protein: CASSLGQGAVNEQFF. In DNA form, the CDR3 reads TGCGCCAGCAGCTTAGGGCAGGGGGCGGTAAATGAGCAGTTCTTC.

This clone showed up just once. The chain has TRBV30 and TRBJ1-1; D not resolved. From germline, CDR1 is GTSNPN and CDR2 SVGIG (reference sequence). V shed 7 bases and J shed 1 base, with 10 bases lying between them. The CDR3 length is 12 residues. The CDR3 sequence: CAYNPGNTEAFF. The CDR3 DNA follows: TGTGCCTACAACCCGGGGAACACTGAAGCTTTCTTT.

As for this clone: A clone one base away is much larger, so this may be a read error. Within the sample, other DNA sequences also encode this same CDR3. V is TRBV28 and J is TRBJ2-7; 7 bases match TRBD2. This CDR3 spans 14 amino acids. V trimming: 5 bases; J trimming: 2 bases; junction bases outside the gene matches: 6. CDR1 MDHEN and CDR2 SYDVKM come from the germline V gene. The CDR3 DNA follows: TGTGCCAGCAGTGGAGCGGGGACCACCTACGAGCAGTACTTC. Protein: CASSGAGTTYEQYF.

The rearrangement links TRBV29-1 to TRBJ2-7; TRBD1 matches 10 bases. This CDR3 contains 14 residues. Germline CDR1 and CDR2: SQVTM and ANQGSEA. Trimming at V came to 6 bases and at J to 4 bases, leaving 9 bases not matched to a gene. Written as DNA, the CDR3 is TGCAGCGTCGCGCCGGGACAGGGGCGATACGAGCAGTACTTC. This sequence encodes CSVAPGQGRYEQYF.

Details on this clone: This same CDR3 is encoded by further DNA sequences in the sample. The chain carries TRBV2 and TRBJ1-1; D remains unclear. Germline V gene sequence: CDR1 SNHLY, CDR2 FYNNEI. The CDR3 is made up of 13 amino acids. V lost 7 bases, J lost 1 base, and 10 bases lay in between. The CDR3: CASKSQTNTEAFF. Written as DNA, the CDR3 is TGTGCCAGCAAGTCCCAGACGAACACTGAAGCTTTCTTT.

This clone has a handful of counts. J is TRBJ2-1 and V is TRBV30; D unclear. V lost 0 bases, J lost 12 bases, and 15 bases lay in between. CDR1 GTSNPN and CDR2 SVGIG come from the germline V gene (reference sequence). This CDR3 region has 13 residues. CDR3 loop: CAWSVSAVVGQFF. The CDR3 nucleotides read TGTGCCTGGAGTGTATCGGCCGTTGTAGGGCAGTTCTTC.

V is TRBV6-5 and J is TRBJ2-5; 11 nucleotides line up with TRBD2. There are 14 residues in the CDR3. From germline, CDR1 is MNHEY and CDR2 SVGAGI. Trimming at V came to 6 bases and at J to 4 bases, leaving 4 bases not matched to a gene. CDR3 sequence (DNA): TGTGCCAGCAGCCTAACTAGCGGGAGAGAGACCCAGTACTTC. It translates to CASSLTSGRETQYF.

The chain couples TRBV9 to TRBJ2-6; TRBD2 is a possible D gene (5 bases). Trimming shortened V by 0 bases and J by 0 bases, and 13 bases separated the two germline ends. Germline V gene lookup returns CDR1 SGDLS and CDR2 YYNGEE. The CDR3 runs 18 residues. This chain's CDR3 is CASSVVVGELSGANVLTF. Here the CDR3 DNA reads TGTGCCAGCAGCGTAGTGGTGGGAGAACTCTCTGGGGCCAACGTCCTGACTTTC.

The chain recombines TRBV7-9 with TRBJ2-7, with 10 positions matching TRBD2. CDR3 length equals 14 residues. Germline values: CDR1 SEHNR, CDR2 FQNEAQ (reference sequence). V lost 5 bases to trimming and J lost 4 bases; unmatched junction nucleotides: 5. The CDR3 sequence is CASSPGTSVYEQYF. CDR3 nucleotides: TGTGCCAGCAGCCCCGGGACTAGCGTGTACGAGCAGTACTTC.

V usage is TRBV6-1 and J usage is TRBJ2-5; D gene ambiguous. Trimming stripped 2 bases from V and 1 base from J, with 5 bases between. This CDR3 comprises 13 residues. Germline CDR1 is MNHNS and CDR2 is SASEGT. The CDR3 DNA sequence: TGTGCCAGCAGTGAATCGTCCCAAGAGACCCAGTACTTC. Translating it yields CASSESSQETQYF.

V usage is TRBV6-1 and J usage is TRBJ2-3; 10 positions match TRBD2. The CDR3 covers 16 residues. Germline V gene lookup returns CDR1 MNHNS and CDR2 SASEGT. Trimming removed 1 base from V and 5 bases from J; junction bases left unmatched: 6. CDR3 region: CASSEVASGSLDTQYF. The CDR3 coding sequence is TGTGCCAGCAGTGAAGTGGCTAGCGGGAGTTTAGATACGCAGTATTTT.

This chain joins TRBV4-3 and TRBJ1-1, with unresolved D. Trimming took off 1 base at V and 5 bases at J, with 17 bases between the two ends. The germline V gene encodes CDR1 LGHNA and CDR2 YSLEER. The CDR3 length is 16 residues. The CDR3 loop is CASSQGPILGRTEAFF. In DNA form, the CDR3 reads TGCGCCAGCAGCCAAGGACCAATTCTCGGACGTACTGAAGCTTTCTTT.

Regarding this clone: This sequence is one base from a far larger clone and is likely a read error. V is TRBV30 and J is TRBJ1-5; perhaps TRBD1 as D (6 bases). Trimming cost V 5 bases and J 2 bases, with 7 bases left between them. Looked up from germline, CDR1 is GTSNPN and CDR2 is SVGIG (reference sequence). This CDR3 is built from 12 residues. The CDR3 sequence is CAWGQRNQPQHF. The CDR3 DNA follows: TGTGCCTGGGGACAGCGCAATCAGCCCCAGCATTTT. The whole variable domain, remainder taken from reference TRBV30 and TRBJ1-5, is SQTIHQWPATLVQPVGSPLSLECTVEGTSNPNLYWYRQAAGRGLQLLFYSVGIGQISSEVPQNLSASRPQDRQFILSSKKLLLSDSGFYLCAWGQRNQPQHFGDGTRLSIL.

This chain joins TRBV9 and TRBJ1-2; D is undetermined. This CDR3 has 15 amino acids. Trimming stripped 4 bases from V and 4 bases from J, with 17 bases between. The germline CDR1 and CDR2 sequences are SGDLS and YYNGEE. CDR3: CASSPVGLLGYGYTF. In nucleotides, the CDR3 is TGTGCCAGCAGCCCCGTTGGCCTCCTAGGCTATGGCTACACCTTC. Supplemented by reference TRBV9 and TRBJ1-2, the full variable domain reads DSGVTQTPKHLITATGQRVTLRCSPRSGDLSVYWYQQSLDQGLQFLIQYYNGEERAKGNILERFSAQQFPDLHSELNLSSLELGDSALYFCASSPVGLLGYGYTFGSGTRLTVV.

V usage is TRBV27 and J usage is TRBJ1-5; no clear D gene. Trimming removed 4 bases from V and 5 bases from J, with 9 bases in between. The CDR3 runs to 13 residues. From germline, CDR1 is MNHEY and CDR2 SMNVEV (reference sequence). The CDR3 loop reads CASSSSRHQPQHF. The CDR3 coding sequence is TGTGCCAGCAGTTCTAGTCGGCATCAGCCCCAGCATTTT.

The J gene is TRBJ2-7, the V gene TRBV7-9; D remains ambiguous. Trimming took off 3 bases at V and 5 bases at J, with 8 bases between the two ends. The CDR3 is 12 amino acids. Germline V gene lookup returns CDR1 SEHNR and CDR2 FQNEAQ (reference sequence). CDR3 protein: CASSLGANEQYF. The CDR3 DNA reads TGTGCCAGCAGCTTGGGCGCAAACGAGCAGTACTTC.

This clone occurred a few times. The J gene is TRBJ2-1, the V gene TRBV7-3; 7 nucleotides agree with TRBD2. V was pared by 0 bases and J by 10 bases, with 3 bases of the junction left unmatched. The CDR3 length is 13 residues. Per the germline V gene, CDR1 is SGHTA and CDR2 is FQGTGA. CDR3 sequence reads: CASSLTPGLEQFF. As DNA, the CDR3 is TGTGCCAGCAGCTTAACCCCGGGACTAGAGCAGTTCTTC.

The chain links TRBV4-3 to TRBJ2-1; 7 bases align to TRBD2. V lost 0 bases, J lost 0 bases, and 11 bases stayed unmatched. The CDR3 runs to 19 residues. Germline assignment: CDR1 LGHNA and CDR2 YSLEER. The CDR3, as DNA: TGCGCCAGCAGCCAAGAAAGTGCGGGAGCGGCGAGCTCCTACAATGAGCAGTTCTTC. It yields the protein CASSQESAGAASSYNEQFF.

This clone was detected once. This chain links TRBV6-4 with TRBJ1-2, with D tentatively TRBD1 (5 bases). CDR3 length: 13 amino acids. V was pared by 6 bases and J by 3 bases, with 11 bases between. Germline CDR1 and CDR2: MRHNA and SNTAGT. The DNA of the CDR3 is TGTGCCAGCAGCCCGACAGTAGACTATGGCTACACCTTC. This codes for CASSPTVDYGYTF.